Below, one TCR beta chain is given with its context. Its antigen remains unknown. The data derive from a study of T-cell memory formation after mild COVID-19. The wider study: Largely donor-specific sequence clusters came from two donors. The study, taken as a whole, reports: Mainly in CM and EM were contracting CD4+ clones; CD8+ were in EMRA.

Per germline, CDR1 SGHKS and CDR2 YYEKEE (reference sequence). V shed 0 bases and J shed 6 bases, with 16 bases lying between them. The CDR3 spans 15 residues. TCR alpha and TCR beta cDNA libraries with sample barcodes and UMIs came from 5'RACE using constant-segment primers. MiXCR, run by TCRdb on the 5' RACE reads, gives a single entry per CDR3 protein. The sample has 190,000 or so distinct CDR3 sequences, over 20% seen once. The material sequenced was PBMCs or a T cell subset sorted from them (not recorded which). V usage is TRBV5-5 and J usage is TRBJ2-7, with D perhaps matching TRBD2 (5 bases). The receptor was derived from an adult woman who had mild COVID-19 (a few samples of this study predate the infection). Cell type and time point are not known. The CDR3 here is CASSLDRGPTREQYF. As DNA, the CDR3 is TGTGCCAGCAGCTTGGATCGGGGTCCTACTCGCGAGCAGTACTTC.